This TCR beta chain was captured in a study of blood T cell repertoires in COVID-19. Background on the study: The analysed material was cDNA or gDNA that came from T cells, B-cell-depleted T cells, or PBMCs.

CDR1 is SNHLY, CDR2 FYNNEI, per germline. Trimming removed 5 bases from V and 2 bases from J; junction bases left unmatched: 8. The CDR3 covers 15 residues. This clone has only a few counts. Sequenced by immunoSEQ multiplex PCR; TCRdb stores in-frame clones only, minus some. The data show over 150,000 clones, about 86% seen once. Sequencing was done on a sample of PBMCs or T cells enriched from blood (not recorded which). The J gene is TRBJ2-7, the V gene TRBV2, with TRBD1 matching 8 bases. The clonotype was recovered from a man in his forties or fifties who had recovered from COVID-19. In DNA, the CDR3 is TGTGCCAGCAGTCCCGACAGGGGAAAAGCCTACGAGCAGTACTTC. This gives the protein CASSPDRGKAYEQYF.